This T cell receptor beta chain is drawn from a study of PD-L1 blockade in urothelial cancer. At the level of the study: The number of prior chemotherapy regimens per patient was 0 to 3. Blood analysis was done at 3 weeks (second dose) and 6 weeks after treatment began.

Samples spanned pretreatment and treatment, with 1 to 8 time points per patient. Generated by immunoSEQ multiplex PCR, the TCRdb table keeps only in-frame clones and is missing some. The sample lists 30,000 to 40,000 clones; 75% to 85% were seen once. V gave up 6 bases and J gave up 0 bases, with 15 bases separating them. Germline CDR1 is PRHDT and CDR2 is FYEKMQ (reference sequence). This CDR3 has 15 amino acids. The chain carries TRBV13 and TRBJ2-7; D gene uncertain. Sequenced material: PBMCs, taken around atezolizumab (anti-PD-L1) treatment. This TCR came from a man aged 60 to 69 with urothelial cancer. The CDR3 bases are TGTGCCAGCAGTTTACGGAGAGTAGGCTCCTACGAGCAGTACTTC. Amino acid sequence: CASSLRRVGSYEQYF.